This is a list of T cell receptor beta chains from one sample in a study of T cell changes during pregnancy in multiple sclerosis. Produced via immunoSEQ multiplex PCR; TCRdb's table is partial and in-frame only. The sample yields more than 90,000 clones, more than 85% seen once. The input for sequencing was peripheral blood, taken in the third trimester of pregnancy. These receptors all stem from a female donor with multiple sclerosis, enrolled in a pregnancy study. CDR3s include the opening cysteine and the closing phenylalanine or tryptophan. A D gene is named only where the DNA matches it firmly. A clone size is listed for some rows: how often the clone was seen (once, few, many), or a class if it is expanded.

cdr3_aa: CTSSPRRENTGELFF
cdr3_nt: TGCACCAGCAGCCCAAGGCGGGAGAACACCGGGGAGCTGTTTTTT
j_call: TRBJ2-2
clone_size: .
v_call: TRBV1
d_call: .

cdr3_aa: CASNPGAQTNEKLFF
cdr3_nt: TGTGCCAGTAATCCAGGGGCGCAGACTAATGAAAAACTGTTTTTT
j_call: TRBJ1-4
clone_size: .
v_call: TRBV19
d_call: .

cdr3_aa: CASSLGFATYNEQFF
cdr3_nt: TGTGCCAGCAGCTTAGGGTTCGCCACATACAATGAGCAGTTCTTC
j_call: TRBJ2-1
clone_size: once
v_call: TRBV7-2
d_call: .

cdr3_aa: CASSPQGARTEQFF
cdr3_nt: TGTGCCAGCAGCCCCCAGGGGGCTAGAACTGAGCAGTTCTTC
j_call: TRBJ2-1
clone_size: .
v_call: TRBV9
d_call: TRBD1

cdr3_aa: CAISEGLAGASYNEQFF
cdr3_nt: TGTGCCATCAGTGAAGGTCTGGCGGGAGCCTCCTACAATGAGCAGTTCTTC
j_call: TRBJ2-1
clone_size: .
v_call: TRBV10-3
d_call: TRBD2

cdr3_aa: CASSESMVLASTDTQYF
cdr3_nt: TGTGCCAGCAGTGAAAGTATGGTGTTGGCTAGCACAGATACGCAGTATTTT
j_call: TRBJ2-3
clone_size: .
v_call: TRBV2
d_call: .

cdr3_aa: CASSLRTGEDYEQYF
cdr3_nt: TGCGCCAGCAGCTTAAGGACAGGGGAGGACTACGAGCAGTACTTC
j_call: TRBJ2-7
clone_size: .
v_call: TRBV5-1
d_call: TRBD1

cdr3_aa: CASSYSHRGGSQPQHF
cdr3_nt: TGTGCCAGCAGTTACTCCCACAGGGGAGGTAGTCAGCCCCAGCATTTT
j_call: TRBJ1-5
clone_size: once
v_call: TRBV6-6
d_call: TRBD1

cdr3_aa: CASSDYISGNTIYF
cdr3_nt: TGTGCCAGCAGTGACTATATCTCTGGAAACACCATATATTTT
j_call: TRBJ1-3
clone_size: .
v_call: TRBV6-1
d_call: .

cdr3_aa: CASSYFPRQTFYGYTF
cdr3_nt: TGTGCCAGCAGTTACTTCCCTAGACAGACTTTCTATGGCTACACCTTC
j_call: TRBJ1-2
clone_size: .
v_call: TRBV6-5
d_call: .

cdr3_aa: CASSFRQDNTEAFF
cdr3_nt: TGTGCCAGCAGCTTCCGACAGGATAACACTGAAGCTTTCTTT
j_call: TRBJ1-1
clone_size: .
v_call: TRBV7-9
d_call: .

cdr3_aa: CASSPRGRGGLETQYF
cdr3_nt: TGTGCCAGCAGTCCTCGGGGGCGGGGGGGCTTGGAGACCCAGTACTTC
j_call: TRBJ2-5
clone_size: .
v_call: TRBV7-6
d_call: TRBD2

cdr3_aa: CASRNPLRDTSYEQYF
cdr3_nt: TGTGCCAGCAGGAATCCTCTGAGAGATACCTCCTACGAGCAGTACTTC
j_call: TRBJ2-7
clone_size: .
v_call: TRBV2
d_call: .

cdr3_aa: CASSDPGLAAKSTDTQYF
cdr3_nt: TGTGCCAGCAGTGATCCGGGACTAGCGGCTAAAAGCACAGATACGCAGTATTTT
j_call: TRBJ2-3
clone_size: .
v_call: TRBV6-1
d_call: TRBD2

cdr3_aa: CASSPSTRGETQYF
cdr3_nt: TGTGCCAGCTCACCTTCGACCCGAGGAGAGACCCAGTACTTC
j_call: TRBJ2-5
clone_size: .
v_call: TRBV18
d_call: .

cdr3_aa: CASSLLGGQETQYF
cdr3_nt: TGCGCCAGCAGCTTGCTAGGGGGCCAAGAGACCCAGTACTTC
j_call: TRBJ2-5
clone_size: .
v_call: TRBV5-1
d_call: .

cdr3_aa: CAWSWTGSGNTIYF
cdr3_nt: TGTGCCTGGAGTTGGACTGGCTCTGGAAACACCATATATTTT
j_call: TRBJ1-3
clone_size: .
v_call: TRBV30
d_call: .